This T cell receptor (beta chain) is from a study of blood T cell repertoires in COVID-19. In the study overall: T cells, B-cell-depleted T cells, or PBMCs provided the cDNA or gDNA that served as material.

Original processing methods: Amplifying reference gene primers gave estimates of nucleated cell counts. Some clones are missing from TCRdb's copy, which holds only in-frame ones; the method was immunoSEQ multiplex PCR. That table furnishes V, J and clone size, whereas the DNA furnished D and trimming. The top ten hold 10% to 15% of the sample, which has 200,000 to 250,000 clones, over 75% seen once. A single count supports this clone. This TCR was recovered from a human donor in a cohort sampled during active COVID-19. The sequenced material came from peripheral blood.

CDR3 region: CASSPPLRLSTDTQYF. The DNA for the CDR3 is TGTGCCAGCTCACCACCTCTGCGACTTAGCACAGATACGCAGTATTTT. V gene TRBV18 combines with J gene TRBJ2-3; D not resolved. The germline V gene encodes CDR1 KGHSH and CDR2 LQKENI. V lost 0 bases and J lost 0, with 10 bases in between. The CDR3 covers 16 residues.